This T cell receptor beta chain was retrieved from a study of cytomegalovirus exposure and HLA in healthy donors. Study findings and constraints: It was assumed in the presence/absence analyses that sequencing depth was roughly uniform across donors. Researchers reported in a later analysis that a missense DCLRE1C variant was tied to TCR beta V- and J-gene trimming. Among the sequence variants, a highly shared cluster was likely an artifact of sequencing. According to the study, 160 or so TCR beta chains were cytomegalovirus-associated.

This clone came up a few times. No antigen is known for it. This CDR3 is 13 amino acids long. Trimming shortened V by 5 bases and J by 7 bases, and 15 bases separated the two germline ends. 13 Jbeta primers and 60 Vbeta primers were used for the PCR. Clones were sequenced by immunoSEQ multiplex PCR, and TCRdb holds only the in-frame ones, with some missing. The sample lists 150,000 to 200,000 clones; 84% were seen once. The sequence derives from a woman aged 45-65 years in good health and CMV-seropositive. V and J are TRBV6-7 and TRBJ2-7; D possibly corresponds to TRBD1 (5 bases). TRBV6-7 is an open reading frame, and its role is uncertain. The sequenced material came from PBMCs. CDR3 loop: CASSQGPVVEQYF. CDR3 sequence (DNA): TGTGCCAGCAGTCAGGGCCCCGTAGTAGAGCAGTACTTC.